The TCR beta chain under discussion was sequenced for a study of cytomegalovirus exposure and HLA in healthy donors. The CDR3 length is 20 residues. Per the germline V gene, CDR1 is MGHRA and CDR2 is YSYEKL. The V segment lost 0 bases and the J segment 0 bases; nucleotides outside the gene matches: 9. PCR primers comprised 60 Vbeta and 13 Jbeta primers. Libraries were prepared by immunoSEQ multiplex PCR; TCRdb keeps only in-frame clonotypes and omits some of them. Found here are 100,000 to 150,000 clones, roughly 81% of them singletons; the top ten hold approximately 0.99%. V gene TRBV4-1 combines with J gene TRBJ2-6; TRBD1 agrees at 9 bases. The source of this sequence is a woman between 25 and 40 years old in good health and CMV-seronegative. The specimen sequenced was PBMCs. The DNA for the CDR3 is TGCGCCAGCAGCCAAGAGGCATTCGGGACAGGGATCTCTGGGGCCAACGTCCTGACTTTC. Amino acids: CASSQEAFGTGISGANVLTF.